The 5 T cell receptor beta chains reported below all come from one sample, sequenced in a study of graft-versus-host responses after intestinal transplantation. Profiling relied on immunoSEQ multiplex PCR, and the TCRdb table lists in-frame clones only, not all of them. The sample holds under 130,000 clones, approximately 94% seen once. Their recognized antigens are unknown. Sequenced material: unstimulated CD8+ T cells sorted from spleen or lymph node cells, taken before intestinal transplant. These receptors were obtained from a human donor who received an intestinal transplant.

The chain links TRBV6-1 to TRBJ2-7; D may match TRBD1 or TRBD2 (5 bases each). The CDR3 has 12 amino acids. Trimming stripped 8 bases from V and 3 bases from J, with 11 bases between. Germline-derived CDR1 and CDR2 are MNHNS and SASEGT. DNA of the CDR3: TGTGCCAGCGGGGGAAGTGTCTACGAGCAGTACTTC. Translated: CASGGSVYEQYF.

The sample holds one count of this clone. The V gene is TRBV19, the J gene TRBJ1-1; possibly TRBD1 for D (5 bases). Between the trimmed V and J ends, which lost 3 bases and 1 base, there was a span of 15 bases. CDR1 and CDR2 (germline): LNHDA, SQIVND (reference sequence). The CDR3 sequence is 16 residues long. The CDR3 is CASSIETARSNTEAFF. In DNA, the CDR3 is TGTGCCAGTAGTATCGAGACAGCCAGATCGAACACTGAAGCTTTCTTT. Variable domain in full (rest from reference TRBV19 and TRBJ1-1): DGGITQSPKYLFRKEGQNVTLSCEQNLNHDAMYWYRQDPGQGLRLIYYSQIVNDFQKGDIAEGYSVSREKKESFPLTVTSAQKNPTAFYLCASSIETARSNTEAFFGQGTRLTVV.

The chain couples TRBV5-6 to TRBJ2-7, with D unresolved. Trimming shortened V by 0 bases and J by 0 bases, and 7 bases separated the two germline ends. The CDR3 is 14 residues long. Germline V gene lookup returns CDR1 SGHDT and CDR2 YYEEEE. CDR3 in DNA: TGTGCCAGCAGCTTGGAGCATGGCTCCTACGAGCAGTACTTC. It is translated as CASSLEHGSYEQYF.

This chain joins TRBV15 and TRBJ1-1; D possibly corresponds to TRBD1 (5 bases). The CDR3 spans 14 residues. Per the germline V gene, CDR1 is LNHNV and CDR2 is YYDKDF (reference sequence). Trimming shortened V by 6 bases and J by 0 bases, and 11 bases separated the two germline ends. The CDR3 nucleotides are TGTGCCACCAGAGAGGACACCTTGAACACTGAAGCTTTCTTT. The encoded protein is CATREDTLNTEAFF.

The chain couples TRBV4-1 to TRBJ2-1; D is tentatively TRBD1 or TRBD2 (5 bases each). V dropped 5 bases and J dropped 1 base, with 18 bases sitting between them. Germline V CDR1 and CDR2: MGHRA, YSYEKL. The CDR3 extends over 17 amino acids. The CDR3 DNA sequence: TGCGCCAGCAGCGTAGGTTTTATGGGGGTATCCTACAATGAGCAGTTCTTC. Translated: CASSVGFMGVSYNEQFF.